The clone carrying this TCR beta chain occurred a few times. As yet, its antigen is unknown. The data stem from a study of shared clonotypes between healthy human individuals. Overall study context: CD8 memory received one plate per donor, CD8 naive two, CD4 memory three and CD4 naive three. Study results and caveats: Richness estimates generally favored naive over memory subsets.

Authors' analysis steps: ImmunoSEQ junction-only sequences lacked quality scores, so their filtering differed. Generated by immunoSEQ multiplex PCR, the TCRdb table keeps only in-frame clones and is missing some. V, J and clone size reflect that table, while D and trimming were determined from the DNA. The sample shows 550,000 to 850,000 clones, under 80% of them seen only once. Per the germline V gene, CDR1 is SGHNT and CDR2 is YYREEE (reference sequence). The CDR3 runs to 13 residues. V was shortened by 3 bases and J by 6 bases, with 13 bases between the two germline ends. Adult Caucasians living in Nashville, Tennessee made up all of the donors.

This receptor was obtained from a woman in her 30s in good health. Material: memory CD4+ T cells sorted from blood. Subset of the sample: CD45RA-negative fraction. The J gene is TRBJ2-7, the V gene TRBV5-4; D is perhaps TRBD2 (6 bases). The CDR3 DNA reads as TGTGCCAGCAGCTCCCAAGGGACTGGCGAGCAGTACTTC. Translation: CASSSQGTGEQYF.